The T cell receptor beta chain described here comes from a study of blood T cell repertoires in COVID-19. TCRdb's copy holds only in-frame clones and misses some; the assay was immunoSEQ multiplex PCR. The sample records about 380,000 clones, 88% being singletons. The trim removed 6 bases at V and 7 bases at J, leaving 7 bases unmatched. CDR1 and CDR2 from the germline V gene are ENHRY and SYGVKD. The CDR3 covers 14 residues. Sequenced material: PBMCs or T cells enriched from blood (not recorded which). This TCR came from a woman aged 18-30 years who had recovered from COVID-19. The chain joins TRBV10-3 to TRBJ1-5; 9 bases fit TRBD1. In DNA, the CDR3 is TGTGCCATCAGCGCGGGGACAGGGAGACAGCCCCAGCATTTT. It specifies CAISAGTGRQPQHF.